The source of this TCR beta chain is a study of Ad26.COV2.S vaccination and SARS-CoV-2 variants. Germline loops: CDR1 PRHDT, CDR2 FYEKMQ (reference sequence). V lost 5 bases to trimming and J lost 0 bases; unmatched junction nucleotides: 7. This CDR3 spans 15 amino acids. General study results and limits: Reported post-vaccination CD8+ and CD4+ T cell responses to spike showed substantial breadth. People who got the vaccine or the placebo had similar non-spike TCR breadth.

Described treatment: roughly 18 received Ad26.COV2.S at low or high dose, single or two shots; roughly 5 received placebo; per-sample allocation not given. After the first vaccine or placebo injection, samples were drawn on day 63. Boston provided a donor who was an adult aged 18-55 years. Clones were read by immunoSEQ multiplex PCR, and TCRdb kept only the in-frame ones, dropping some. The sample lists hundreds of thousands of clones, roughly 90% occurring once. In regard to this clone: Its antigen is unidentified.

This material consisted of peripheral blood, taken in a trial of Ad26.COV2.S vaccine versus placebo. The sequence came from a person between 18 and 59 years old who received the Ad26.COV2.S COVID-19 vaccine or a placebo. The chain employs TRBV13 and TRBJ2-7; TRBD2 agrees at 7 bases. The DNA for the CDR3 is TGTGCCAGCAGCCTAACTAAGCGGGGCTCCTACGAGCAGTACTTC. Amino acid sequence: CASSLTKRGSYEQYF.